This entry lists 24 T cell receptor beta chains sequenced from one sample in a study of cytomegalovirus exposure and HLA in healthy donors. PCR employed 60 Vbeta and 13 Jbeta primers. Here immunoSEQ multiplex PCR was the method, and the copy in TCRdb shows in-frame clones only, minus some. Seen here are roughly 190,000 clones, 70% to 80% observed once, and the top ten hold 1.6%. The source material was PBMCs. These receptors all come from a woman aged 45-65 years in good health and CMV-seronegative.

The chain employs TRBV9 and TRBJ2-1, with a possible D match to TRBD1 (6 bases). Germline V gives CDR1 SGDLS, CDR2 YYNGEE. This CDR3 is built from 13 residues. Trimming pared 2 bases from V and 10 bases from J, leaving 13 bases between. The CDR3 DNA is TGTGCCAGCAGCGTCCGGTCCAGGGGCGAGCAGTTCTTC. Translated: CASSVRSRGEQFF. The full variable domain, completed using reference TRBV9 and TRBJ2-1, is DSGVTQTPKHLITATGQRVTLRCSPRSGDLSVYWYQQSLDQGLQFLIQYYNGEERAKGNILERFSAQQFPDLHSELNLSSLELGDSALYFCASSVRSRGEQFFGPGTRLTVL.

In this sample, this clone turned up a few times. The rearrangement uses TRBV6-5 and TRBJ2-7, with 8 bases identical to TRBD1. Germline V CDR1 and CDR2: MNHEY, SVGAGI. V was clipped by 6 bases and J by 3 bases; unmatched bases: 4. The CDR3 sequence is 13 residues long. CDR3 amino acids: CASSKTGDYEQYF. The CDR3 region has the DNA TGTGCCAGCAGCAAGACAGGGGACTACGAGCAGTACTTC.

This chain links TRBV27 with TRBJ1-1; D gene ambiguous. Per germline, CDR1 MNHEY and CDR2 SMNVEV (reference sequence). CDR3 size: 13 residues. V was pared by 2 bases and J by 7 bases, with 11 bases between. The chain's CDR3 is CASSLTAGLEAFF. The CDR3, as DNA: TGTGCCAGCAGTTTAACGGCGGGCCTTGAAGCTTTCTTT.

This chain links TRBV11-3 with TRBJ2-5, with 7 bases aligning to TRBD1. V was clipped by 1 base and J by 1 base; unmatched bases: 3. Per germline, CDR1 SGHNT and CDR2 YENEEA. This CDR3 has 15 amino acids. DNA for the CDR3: TGTGCCAGCAGCTTAGGACAGGGCTTCCAAGAGACCCAGTACTTC. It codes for CASSLGQGFQETQYF.

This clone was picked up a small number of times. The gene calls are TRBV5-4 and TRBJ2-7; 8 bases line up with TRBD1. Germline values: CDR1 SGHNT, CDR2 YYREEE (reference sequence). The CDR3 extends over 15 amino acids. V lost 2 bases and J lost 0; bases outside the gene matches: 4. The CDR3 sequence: CASSFQGAFSYEQYF. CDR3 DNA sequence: TGTGCCAGCAGCTTTCAGGGGGCTTTCTCCTACGAGCAGTACTTC.

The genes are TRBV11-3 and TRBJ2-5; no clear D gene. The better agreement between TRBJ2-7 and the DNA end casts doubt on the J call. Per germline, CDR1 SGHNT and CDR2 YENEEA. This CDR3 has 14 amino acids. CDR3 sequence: CASSTSWSSAEQYF. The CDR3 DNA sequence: TGTGCCAGCAGCACCTCCTGGTCGAGTGCCGAGCAGTACTTC.

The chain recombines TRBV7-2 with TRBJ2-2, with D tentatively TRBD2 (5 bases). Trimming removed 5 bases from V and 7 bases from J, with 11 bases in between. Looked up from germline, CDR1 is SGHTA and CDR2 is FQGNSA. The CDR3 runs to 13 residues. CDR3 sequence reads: CASSTLGSGELFF. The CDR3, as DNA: TGTGCCAGCAGCACCCTGGGGAGCGGGGAGCTGTTTTTT.

CDR3 amino acids: CASSPQGRSSYNEQFF. The CDR3 nucleotides are TGTGCCAGCAGCCCACAGGGCAGGAGCTCCTACAATGAGCAGTTCTTC. The chain employs TRBV9 and TRBJ2-1; possibly TRBD1 for D (6 bases). With 4 bases removed from V and 0 bases from J, the gap between germline ends came to 14 bases. CDR1 and CDR2 (germline): SGDLS, YYNGEE. CDR3 length equals 16 residues.

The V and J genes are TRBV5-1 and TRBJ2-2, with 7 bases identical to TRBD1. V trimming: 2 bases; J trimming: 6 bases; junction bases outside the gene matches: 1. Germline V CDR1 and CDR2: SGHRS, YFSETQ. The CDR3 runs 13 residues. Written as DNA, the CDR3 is TGCGCCAGCAGCTTACAGGGGTCCGGGGAGCTGTTTTTT. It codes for CASSLQGSGELFF.

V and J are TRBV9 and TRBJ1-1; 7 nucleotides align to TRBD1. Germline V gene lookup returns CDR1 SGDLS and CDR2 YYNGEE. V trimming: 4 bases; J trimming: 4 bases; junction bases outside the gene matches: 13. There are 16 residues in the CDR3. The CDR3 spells CASSTDYRGRGTEAFF. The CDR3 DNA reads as TGTGCCAGCAGCACTGACTACAGGGGAAGGGGCACTGAAGCTTTCTTT.

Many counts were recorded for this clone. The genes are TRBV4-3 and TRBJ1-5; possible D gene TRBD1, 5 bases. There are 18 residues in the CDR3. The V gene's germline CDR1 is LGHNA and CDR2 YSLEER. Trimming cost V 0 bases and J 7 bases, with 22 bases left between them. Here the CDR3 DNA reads TGCGCCAGCAGCCAAGAGCGCAGCAGCGGGGGGTTCAGCCAGCCCCAGCATTTT. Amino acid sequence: CASSQERSSGGFSQPQHF.

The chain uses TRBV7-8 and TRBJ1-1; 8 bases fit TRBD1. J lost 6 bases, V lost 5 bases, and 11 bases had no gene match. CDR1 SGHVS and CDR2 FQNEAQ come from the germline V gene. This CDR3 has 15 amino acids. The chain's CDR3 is CASSREGQGAAEAFF. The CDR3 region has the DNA TGTGCCAGCAGCCGAGAGGGGCAGGGGGCGGCTGAAGCTTTCTTT.

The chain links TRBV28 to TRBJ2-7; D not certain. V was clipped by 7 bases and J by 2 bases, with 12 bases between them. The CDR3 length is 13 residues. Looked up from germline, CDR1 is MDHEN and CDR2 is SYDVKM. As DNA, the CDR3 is TGTGCCAGCAACTCGCGACTCCCCTACGAGCAGTACTTC. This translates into CASNSRLPYEQYF.

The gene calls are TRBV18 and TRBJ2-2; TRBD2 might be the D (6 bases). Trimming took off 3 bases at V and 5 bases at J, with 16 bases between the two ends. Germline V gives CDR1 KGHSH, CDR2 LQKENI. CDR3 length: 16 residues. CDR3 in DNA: TGTGCCAGCTCACCCATTTCCCAGGGAGGAACCGGGGAGCTGTTTTTT. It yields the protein CASSPISQGGTGELFF.

CDR3 region: CASSVGQTPNYGYTF. The CDR3 coding sequence is TGTGCCAGCAGCGTCGGACAGACTCCTAACTATGGCTACACCTTC. The chain combines TRBV7-2 with TRBJ1-2, with D possibly being TRBD1 (6 bases). The CDR3 runs 15 residues. Germline values: CDR1 SGHTA, CDR2 FQGNSA. Trimming cost V 5 bases and J 0 bases, with 13 bases left between them.

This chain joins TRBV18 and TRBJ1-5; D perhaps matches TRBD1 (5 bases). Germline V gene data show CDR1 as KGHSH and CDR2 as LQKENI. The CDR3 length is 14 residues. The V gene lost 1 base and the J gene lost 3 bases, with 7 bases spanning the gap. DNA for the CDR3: TGTGCCAGCTCACCACAAGGGGACAATCAGCCCCAGCATTTT. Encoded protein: CASSPQGDNQPQHF.

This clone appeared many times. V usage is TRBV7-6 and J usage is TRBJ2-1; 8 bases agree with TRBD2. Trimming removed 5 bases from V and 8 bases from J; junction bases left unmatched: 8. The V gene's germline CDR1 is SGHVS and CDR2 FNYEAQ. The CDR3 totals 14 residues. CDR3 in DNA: TGTGCCAGCAGCCTCGGGACTAGTAGAGATGAGCAGTTCTTC. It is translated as CASSLGTSRDEQFF.

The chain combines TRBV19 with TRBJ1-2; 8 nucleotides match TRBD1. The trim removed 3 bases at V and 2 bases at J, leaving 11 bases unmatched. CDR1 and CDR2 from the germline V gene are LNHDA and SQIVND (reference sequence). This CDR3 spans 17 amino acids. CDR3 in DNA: TGTGCCAGTAGTATGTTGACAGGGGCGAACCTAAACTATGGCTACACCTTC. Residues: CASSMLTGANLNYGYTF.

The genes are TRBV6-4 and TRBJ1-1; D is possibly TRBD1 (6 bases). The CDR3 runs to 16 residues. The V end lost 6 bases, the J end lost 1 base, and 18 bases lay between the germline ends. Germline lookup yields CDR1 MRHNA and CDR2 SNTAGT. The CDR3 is CASSEGEGSGNTEAFF. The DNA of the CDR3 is TGTGCCAGCAGCGAGGGGGAGGGGAGCGGGAACACTGAAGCTTTCTTT.

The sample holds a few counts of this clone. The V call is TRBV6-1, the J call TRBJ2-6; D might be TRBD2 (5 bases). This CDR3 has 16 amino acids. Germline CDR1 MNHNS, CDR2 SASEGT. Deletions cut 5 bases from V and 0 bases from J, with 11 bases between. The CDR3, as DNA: TGTGCCAGCAGTCAAGGACGGGGCTCTGGGGCCAACGTCCTGACTTTC. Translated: CASSQGRGSGANVLTF.

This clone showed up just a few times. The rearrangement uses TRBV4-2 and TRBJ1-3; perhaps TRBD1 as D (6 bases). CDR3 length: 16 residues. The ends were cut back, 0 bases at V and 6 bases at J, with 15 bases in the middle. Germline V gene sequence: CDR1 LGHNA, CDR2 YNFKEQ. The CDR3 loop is CASSQEFQGYENTIYF. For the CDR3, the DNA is TGTGCCAGCAGCCAAGAATTCCAGGGGTACGAAAACACCATATATTTT.

The CDR3 bases are TGTGCCAGTAGTCCGGCTACAGGGGCCCGGGGGACCGGGGAGCTGTTTTTT. It specifies CASSPATGARGTGELFF. The genes are TRBV19 and TRBJ2-2; D might be TRBD1 (7 bases). This CDR3 region has 17 residues. The germline gives CDR1 LNHDA, CDR2 SQIVND (reference sequence). V gave up 5 bases and J gave up 5 bases, with 21 bases separating them.

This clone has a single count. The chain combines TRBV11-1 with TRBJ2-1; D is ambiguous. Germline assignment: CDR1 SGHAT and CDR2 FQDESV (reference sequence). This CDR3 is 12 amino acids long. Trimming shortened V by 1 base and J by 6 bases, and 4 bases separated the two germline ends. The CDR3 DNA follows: TGTGCCAGCAGCTTAGTAGTCAATGAGCAGTTCTTC. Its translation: CASSLVVNEQFF. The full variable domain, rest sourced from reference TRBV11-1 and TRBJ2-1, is EAEVAQSPRYKITEKSQAVAFWCDPISGHATLYWYRQILGQGPELLVQFQDESVVDDSQLPKDRFSAERLKGVDSTLKIQPAELGDSAMYLCASSLVVNEQFFGPGTRLTVL.

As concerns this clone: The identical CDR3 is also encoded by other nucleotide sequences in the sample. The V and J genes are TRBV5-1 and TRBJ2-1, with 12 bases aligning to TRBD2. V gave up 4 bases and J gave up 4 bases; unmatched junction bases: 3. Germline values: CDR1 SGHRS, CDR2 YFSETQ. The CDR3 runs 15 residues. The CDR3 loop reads CASSLTSGGYNEQFF. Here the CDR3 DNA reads TGCGCCAGCAGCCTTACTAGCGGGGGGTACAATGAGCAGTTCTTC. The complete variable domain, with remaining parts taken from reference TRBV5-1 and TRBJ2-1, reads KAGVTQTPRYLIKTRGQQVTLSCSPISGHRSVSWYQQTPGQGLQFLFEYFSETQRNKGNFPGRFSGRQFSNSRSEMNVSTLELGDSALYLCASSLTSGGYNEQFFGPGTRLTVL.